The next 11 T cell receptor beta chains were all read from a single sample in a study of T cell repertoires in cytomegalovirus infection. In TCRdb, the reads were re-called with MiXCR into one record per CDR3 protein. This table holds roughly 200,000 distinct CDR3 sequences, about a tenth found once. The sample was PBMCs. The receptor source for this set is a human donor in good health (CMV status not recorded). Some clones in this sample may be carry-over from other donors' samples.

The V gene is TRBV20-1, the J gene TRBJ2-7; TRBD1 agrees at 9 bases. The length of the CDR3 is 15 residues. Trimming took 5 bases from V and 4 from J; bases not matched to a gene: 12. Germline CDR1 DFQATT, CDR2 SNEGSKA (reference sequence). The DNA of the CDR3 is TGCAGTGCTCCCCAATCAGGGACAGGGACGTACGAGCAGTACTTC. Encoded protein: CSAPQSGTGTYEQYF.

This clonotype was found many times. The rearrangement uses TRBV28 and TRBJ2-3; D is perhaps TRBD1 or TRBD2 (6 bases each). The CDR3 contains 15 residues. Germline V gene lookup returns CDR1 MDHEN and CDR2 SYDVKM. V lost 4 bases, J lost 2 bases, and 13 bases lay in between. CDR3 in DNA: TGTGCCAGCAGTTCCCGGGGGCCCCCCACAGATACGCAGTATTTT. Its translation is CASSSRGPPTDTQYF.

This chain connects TRBV11-2 to TRBJ2-7; D gene ambiguous. Trimming took off 5 bases at V and 3 bases at J, with 11 bases between the two ends. The CDR3 has 13 amino acids. Germline V gives CDR1 SGHAT, CDR2 FQNNGV. CDR3 protein: CASSLIGYYEQYF. CDR3 DNA sequence: TGTGCCAGCAGCCTGATCGGTTACTACGAGCAGTACTTC.

This clonotype was seen only once. V gene TRBV20-1 combines with J gene TRBJ2-5, with a weak D call TRBD1 (5 bases). Looked up from germline, CDR1 is DFQATT and CDR2 is SNEGSKA (reference sequence). V was cut by 5 bases and J by 1 base, with 8 bases left in between. The CDR3 has 12 amino acids. The CDR3 here is CSARTPQETQYF. The CDR3 nucleotides are TGCAGTGCTCGGACACCCCAAGAGACCCAGTACTTC.

The chain is built from TRBV19 and TRBJ2-3, with unresolved D. The CDR3 totals 11 residues. Trimming stripped 6 bases from V and 6 bases from J, with 7 bases between. CDR1 LNHDA and CDR2 SQIVND come from the germline V gene (reference sequence). In nucleotides, the CDR3 is TGTGCCAGTAGGTTATTGGATACGCAGTATTTT. This encodes CASRLLDTQYF.

Within the sample, this clonotype is large. The rearrangement links TRBV7-2 to TRBJ2-7, with D unresolved. In germline, CDR1 is SGHTA, CDR2 FQGNSA. The CDR3 contains 12 residues. The V end was cut by 4 bases, the J end by 0 bases, with 4 bases between. The CDR3 spells CASSSYSYEQYF. In DNA, the CDR3 is TGTGCCAGCAGCTCCTACTCCTACGAGCAGTACTTC.

This clonotype has more than one count but fewer than ten. V and J are TRBV15 and TRBJ2-7; the match to TRBD2 covers 11 bases. The CDR3 sequence is 16 residues long. The germline CDR1 and CDR2 sequences are LNHNV and YYDKDF (reference sequence). The V and J ends lost 2 bases and 3 bases, in that order; junction bases with no gene match: 6. The CDR3 DNA reads TGTGCCACCAGCAGACAGGGACTAGCGGAACACTACGAGCAGTACTTC. Translating gives CATSRQGLAEHYEQYF.

As regards this clonotype: With a much larger clone just one base away, this may be a read error. The chain uses TRBV7-2 and TRBJ2-2; D might be TRBD1 or TRBD2, each matching 5 bases. The germline CDR1 and CDR2 sequences are SGHTA and FQGNSA. Trimming cost V 3 bases and J 7 bases, with 12 bases left between them. The CDR3 loop spans 14 amino acids. The CDR3 DNA follows: TGTGCCAGCAGCTTCCTAGTGGGGGACGGGGAGCTGTTTTTT. Amino acid sequence: CASSFLVGDGELFF.

This clonotype appeared many times. The chain uses TRBV7-2 and TRBJ1-2; 8 nucleotides match TRBD1. CDR1 SGHTA and CDR2 FQGNSA come from the germline V gene. The CDR3 totals 13 residues. The ends lost 11 bases at V and 7 bases at J; junction bases unmatched: 12. CDR3 region: CALQRDRRGGYTF. The DNA for the CDR3 is TGTGCCCTTCAACGGGACAGGAGAGGTGGCTACACCTTC.

V is TRBV11-2 and J is TRBJ1-1, with TRBD1 as a possible D gene (5 bases). Germline loops: CDR1 SGHAT, CDR2 FQNNGV. The V end was cut by 1 base, the J end by 8 bases, with 14 bases between. The CDR3 runs to 14 residues. CDR3 sequence: CASSLGGRDREAFF. Written as DNA, the CDR3 is TGTGCCAGCAGCTTAGGTGGGAGAGACAGAGAAGCTTTCTTT.

There are a few counts of this clonotype. This CDR3 reads CAWRAGTVLYNEQFF. The CDR3 coding sequence is TGTGCCTGGAGAGCCGGGACAGTTCTCTACAATGAGCAGTTCTTC. J is TRBJ2-1 and V is TRBV30; 7 bases line up with TRBD1. The germline V gene has CDR1 GTSNPN and CDR2 SVGIG (reference sequence). This CDR3 is 15 amino acids long. V was clipped by 3 bases and J by 3 bases; unmatched bases: 8.